This record covers a single TCR beta chain. Its specificity is not known. This sample was taken from a study of persistence of HIV-infected CD4 T cells. Study outcomes and limitations: Antigen-responding cells were enriched for degenerate expanded CDR3beta sequences.

The libraries were made with immunoSEQ version 4 in survey mode. Profiled with immunoSEQ multiplex PCR; TCRdb holds only in-frame clones, not every one. Of over 60,000 clones listed, 70% to 75% were seen once; the top ten hold about 1.5%. V was clipped by 0 bases and J by 3 bases, with 10 bases between them. The CDR3 runs to 14 residues. In germline, CDR1 is SGHRS, CDR2 YFSETQ. The stimulus was an HIV-1 Gag 15-mer peptide pool, 1 ug/peptide/mL. CD40L-negative CD69-negative CD45RO-high memory CD4+ T cells were sorted as populations depleted of antigen-responding cells. Donors had CD4+ T cell counts above 400 cells/uL and were CMV-seropositive.

Sequenced material: CD4+ T cells sorted from PBMCs after approximately 19-hour stimulation, taken from a patient who received antiretroviral therapy. The chain employs TRBV5-1 and TRBJ2-7, with no clear D. The TCR originated in an adult man with HIV who was CMV-seropositive. The CDR3 sequence: CASSLGRRDYEQYF. The CDR3 nucleotides are TGCGCCAGCAGCTTGGGCAGGCGAGACTACGAGCAGTACTTC.